Listed below are T cell receptor beta chains from one sample, sequenced in a study of cytomegalovirus exposure and HLA in healthy donors. The table came from immunoSEQ multiplex PCR; TCRdb's copy has only in-frame clones and leaves some out. The sample shows around 93,000 clones, roughly four fifths of them seen only once. Sequences were obtained from PBMCs. The receptors were gathered from a man aged 50-59 years in good health and CMV-seronegative. The CDR3 runs from the conserved cysteine through the conserved F or W. The D gene is left open where the match is weak. Where a row states a size, it is once, few, many or the class of an expanded clone; other rows omit it.

d_gene: NA
v_gene: TRBV18
j_gene: TRBJ2-7
abundance: NA
CDR3aa: CASSPPRDSYEQYF
CDR3nt: TGTGCCAGCTCACCCCCCAGGGACTCCTACGAGCAGTACTTC

d_gene: TRBD2
v_gene: TRBV10-3
j_gene: TRBJ2-1
abundance: many
CDR3aa: CAISVTTGLADGQFF
CDR3nt: TGTGCCATCAGTGTCACTACGGGACTAGCTGACGGGCAGTTCTTC

d_gene: NA
v_gene: TRBV7-2
j_gene: TRBJ2-4
abundance: few
CDR3aa: CASSPEGQNIQYF
CDR3nt: TGTGCCAGCAGCCCAGAGGGTCAGAACATTCAGTACTTC

d_gene: TRBD1
v_gene: TRBV18
j_gene: TRBJ1-5
abundance: once
CDR3aa: CASSRDRNQPQHF
CDR3nt: TGTGCCAGCTCAAGGGACAGAAATCAGCCCCAGCATTTT

d_gene: TRBD2
v_gene: TRBV6-1
j_gene: TRBJ2-7
abundance: NA
CDR3aa: CASSEGGGRAYEQYF
CDR3nt: TGTGCCAGCAGCGAGGGGGGCGGGAGGGCCTACGAGCAGTACTTC

d_gene: NA
v_gene: TRBV5-4
j_gene: TRBJ1-6
abundance: once
CDR3aa: CASSWAGRDSPLHF
CDR3nt: TGTGCCAGCAGCTGGGCCGGGAGGGACTCACCCCTCCACTTT

d_gene: NA
v_gene: TRBV30
j_gene: TRBJ2-3
abundance: once
CDR3aa: CAWRTGRSRWGTDTQYF
CDR3nt: TGTGCCTGGAGGACGGGTCGAAGCCGCTGGGGCACAGATACGCAGTATTTT

d_gene: NA
v_gene: TRBV7-9
j_gene: TRBJ2-7
abundance: NA
CDR3aa: CSSSPGGYEQYF
CDR3nt: TGTTCCAGCAGTCCCGGAGGCTACGAGCAGTACTTC

d_gene: NA
v_gene: TRBV29-1
j_gene: TRBJ2-1
abundance: NA
CDR3aa: CSVQTENEQFF
CDR3nt: TGCAGCGTCCAGACAGAGAATGAGCAGTTCTTC

d_gene: TRBD1
v_gene: TRBV10-3
j_gene: TRBJ1-2
abundance: NA
CDR3aa: CAISGYRGQSYGYTF
CDR3nt: TGTGCCATCAGTGGTTACAGGGGGCAGAGCTATGGCTACACCTTC